These T cell receptor beta chains were read from a single sample in a study of post-analysis software for immune sequencing data. One entry per CDR3 protein results from TCRdb running MiXCR on the PCR reads. The sample has hundreds of thousands of distinct CDR3 sequences; roughly 30% are singletons. The material sequenced was blood. These receptors came from a girl between 10 and 17 years old with multiple sclerosis. The CDR3 runs from the conserved cysteine through the conserved F or W. Each record gives: V gene, clone size, CDR3 protein. Clone size is given for some rows only: seen once, a few or many times, or a class if the clone is expanded.

V gene: TRBV28; clone size: .; CDR3 protein: CASRGRGGVSYEQYF
V gene: TRBV16; clone size: .; CDR3 protein: CASSQRAGDQPQHF
V gene: TRBV6-2/TRBV6-3; clone size: .; CDR3 protein: CASVGALSNQPQHF
V gene: TRBV12-3/TRBV12-4; clone size: .; CDR3 protein: CAGGQGFTDTQYF
V gene: TRBV12-3/TRBV12-4; clone size: .; CDR3 protein: CASSLGEGGNSPLHF
V gene: TRBV7-2; clone size: .; CDR3 protein: CASSRDRQEVAFF
V gene: TRBV3-1; clone size: .; CDR3 protein: CASSQEGTDNEQFF
V gene: TRBV3-1; clone size: .; CDR3 protein: CASSQGYGQETQYF
V gene: TRBV5-1; clone size: once; CDR3 protein: CASSFPRGGISYEQYF
V gene: TRBV7-3; clone size: few; CDR3 protein: CASSLNYRGLAGGGFEQFF
V gene: TRBV3-1; clone size: .; CDR3 protein: CASSQDSINEQFF
V gene: TRBV7-9; clone size: .; CDR3 protein: CASSLVGESHEQYF
V gene: TRBV4-1; clone size: .; CDR3 protein: CASSQSIMNEQYF
V gene: TRBV7-9; clone size: .; CDR3 protein: CASSFPRETQYF
V gene: TRBV2; clone size: .; CDR3 protein: CASRSGRRETQYF